The source of this T cell receptor (beta chain) is a study of blood T cell repertoires in COVID-19. Turning to the study itself: The United States, Italy and Spain supplied acute and convalescent COVID-19 samples.

The repertoire was sequenced with immunoSEQ multiplex PCR; TCRdb's copy has only in-frame clones and lacks some. This sample has tens of thousands of clones; about four fifths occur once, and the top ten carry 4% to 6%. V lost 7 bases and J lost 6; bases outside the gene matches: 7. Germline V CDR1 and CDR2: SGHTA, FQGTGA. The CDR3 length is 14 residues. Source material: peripheral blood. The clonotype was recovered from a man older than 75 with COVID-19, enrolled during active disease. The chain is built from TRBV7-3 and TRBJ1-3; 9 bases line up with TRBD1. The CDR3: CASTERTGVNTIYF. CDR3 nucleotides: TGTGCCAGCACCGAGCGGACAGGGGTAAACACCATATATTTT.